A single sample is the source of the 29 T cell receptor beta chains below, sequenced in a study of CD8+ T cells in alopecia areata. Extracted RNA was reverse transcribed into cDNA, the sequencing template. The protocol was immunoSEQ multiplex PCR, while the TCRdb copy is restricted to in-frame clones and leaves out a portion. The table records about 200,000 clones, 35% to 40% of them present only once. As for treatment: oral pan-JAK inhibitor, 5-10 mg twice daily. This sample comprised CD4+ T cells sorted from blood, obtained at roughly week 30, from a patient treated with tofacitinib. All receptors come from a human donor with alopecia areata.

This chain connects TRBV7-9 to TRBJ1-1, with D unclear. From germline, CDR1 is SEHNR and CDR2 FQNEAQ (reference sequence). Trimming stripped 5 bases from V and 0 bases from J, with 1 base between. The CDR3 covers 11 residues. CDR3 protein: CASSVNTEAFF. CDR3 coding DNA: TGTGCCAGCAGCGTGAACACTGAAGCTTTCTTT.

This clone has ten or more counts. V usage is TRBV9 and J usage is TRBJ1-4; possibly TRBD1 for D (6 bases). V was clipped by 4 bases and J by 10 bases, with 14 bases between them. Germline V lookup: CDR1 SGDLS, CDR2 YYNGEE. This CDR3 has 13 residues. The CDR3 region is CASSRDNKRKLFF. In DNA form, the CDR3 reads TGTGCCAGCAGCCGGGACAATAAGAGAAAACTGTTTTTT.

V and J are TRBV11-1 and TRBJ2-3; D is undetermined. The CDR3 is 13 residues long. Between the trimmed V and J ends, which lost 5 bases and 4 bases, there was a span of 10 bases. The V gene's germline CDR1 is SGHAT and CDR2 FQDESV (reference sequence). The chain's CDR3 is CASSVRAADTQYF. CDR3 in DNA: TGTGCCAGCAGCGTCCGGGCCGCAGATACGCAGTATTTT.

This clone showed up just a few times. The rearrangement uses TRBV18 and TRBJ2-7, with TRBD1 matching 10 bases. Trimming cost V 5 bases and J 2 bases; bases outside gene matches: 6. The germline gives CDR1 KGHSH, CDR2 LQKENI. CDR3 size: 15 residues. CDR3 residues: CASSAGQGVTYEQYF. In DNA, the CDR3 is TGTGCCAGCTCAGCTGGACAGGGGGTAACCTACGAGCAGTACTTC.

Concerning this clone itself: The conserved phenylalanine or tryptophan normally closing the CDR3 is absent here, so this likely arose from a read error. No DNA is shown, since the ends of the CDR3 on it are uncertain; the CDR3 is the one TCRdb lists. The genes are TRBV2 and TRBJ1-2. Germline V CDR1 and CDR2: SNHLY, FYNNEI. The CDR3 has 11 amino acids, counting both end residues. CDR3 loop: CASSELGSLGL.

CDR3 amino acids: CASSEKVGRSTDTQYF. The CDR3 DNA is TGTGCCAGCAGTGAGAAAGTGGGGAGAAGCACAGATACGCAGTATTTT. The chain is built from TRBV2 and TRBJ2-3, with D possibly being TRBD2 (5 bases). From germline, CDR1 is SNHLY and CDR2 FYNNEI. The CDR3 contains 16 residues. Trimming stripped 3 bases from V and 0 bases from J, with 13 bases between.

The rearrangement joins TRBV19 to TRBJ2-2, with D unresolved. V lost 6 bases to trimming and J lost 4 bases, with 21 bases between them. Germline assignment: CDR1 LNHDA and CDR2 SQIVND (reference sequence). The CDR3 extends over 17 amino acids. This CDR3 reads CASRPLVAGDLTGELFF. CDR3 coding DNA: TGTGCCAGTAGGCCCCTCGTGGCAGGCGATCTCACCGGGGAGCTGTTTTTT.

This clone was detected many times. The chain links TRBV7-8 to TRBJ1-5; perhaps TRBD1 as D (6 bases). Trimming cost V 5 bases and J 0 bases, with 11 bases left between them. From germline, CDR1 is SGHVS and CDR2 FQNEAQ. The CDR3 is 15 residues long. The CDR3 region has the DNA TGTGCCAGCAGCCCGAGGACAGATAGCAATCAGCCCCAGCATTTT. It codes for CASSPRTDSNQPQHF.

The chain has TRBV19 and TRBJ2-1; possibly TRBD1 or TRBD2 for D (5 bases each). Germline assignment: CDR1 LNHDA and CDR2 SQIVND (reference sequence). The CDR3 is 15 residues long. Written as DNA, the CDR3 is TGTGCAACTTCCTCCGGGACGCGCGTTCCGCCTGAGCAGTTCTTC. It yields the protein CATSSGTRVPPEQFF.

The chain links TRBV7-9 to TRBJ2-2, with 7 bases aligning to TRBD1. Germline V gene data show CDR1 as SEHNR and CDR2 as FQNEAQ (reference sequence). CDR3 length equals 15 residues. After removal of 7 bases from V and 5 bases from J, the junction contained 10 bases not matched to a gene. The CDR3 protein is CASTPGQRITGELFF. In DNA, the CDR3 is TGTGCCAGCACCCCGGGACAGAGAATTACCGGGGAGCTGTTTTTT.

This clone was observed a few times. The J gene is TRBJ2-5, the V gene TRBV11-2, with D tentatively TRBD1 or TRBD2 (6 bases each). From germline, CDR1 is SGHAT and CDR2 FQNNGV. This CDR3 region has 15 residues. V was shortened by 5 bases and J by 13 bases, with 26 bases between the two germline ends. The CDR3 bases are TGTGCCAGCAGCCAAGATGGAGGGGGTGACTCCCGGCTGTACTTC. This sequence encodes CASSQDGGGDSRLYF.

This clone occurred a few times. Here the CDR3 reads CASSPEGNTQYF. In DNA, the CDR3 is TGTGCCAGCTCACCAGAGGGGAATACGCAGTATTTT. This rearrangement joins TRBV18 to TRBJ2-3; possibly TRBD1 or TRBD2 for D (5 bases each). CDR1 KGHSH and CDR2 LQKENI come from the germline V gene. The V end lost 2 bases, the J end lost 7 bases, and 7 bases lay between the germline ends. The CDR3 has 12 amino acids.

The chain recombines TRBV11-2 with TRBJ1-2; tentatively, D is TRBD1 (6 bases). Germline values: CDR1 SGHAT, CDR2 FQNNGV. The CDR3 totals 15 residues. The V gene lost 1 base and the J gene lost 0 bases, with 9 bases spanning the gap. The CDR3 coding sequence is TGTGCCAGCAGCTTAGTTGGGGGCGCTAACTATGGCTACACCTTC. Its translation: CASSLVGGANYGYTF.

In this sample, this clone turned up a few times. The V and J genes are TRBV6-5 and TRBJ2-7, with 10 bases aligning to TRBD2. Germline trimming cut 0 bases from V and 2 bases from J; bases unmatched to any gene: 4. This CDR3 comprises 16 residues. Germline CDR1 MNHEY, CDR2 SVGAGI. CDR3 sequence: CASSYSSGGSTYEQYF. The CDR3 DNA is TGTGCCAGCAGTTACTCTAGCGGGGGGTCTACCTACGAGCAGTACTTC.

This clone was found a few times. The CDR3 loop reads CASSSPGTPHKETQYF. CDR3 in DNA: TGTGCCAGCAGCTCGCCTGGGACTCCTCATAAGGAGACCCAGTACTTC. V gene TRBV5-6 combines with J gene TRBJ2-5; D may be TRBD2 (6 bases). The CDR3 extends over 16 amino acids. Germline assignment: CDR1 SGHDT and CDR2 YYEEEE. V gave up 3 bases and J gave up 5 bases, with 20 bases separating them.

In its sample, this clone was seen many times. This specimen includes other DNA sequences encoding the same CDR3. The rearrangement uses TRBV18 and TRBJ2-7; unclear D gene. With 3 bases removed from V and 0 bases from J, the gap between germline ends came to 9 bases. This CDR3 spans 14 amino acids. In germline, CDR1 is KGHSH, CDR2 LQKENI. The CDR3 DNA sequence: TGTGCCAGCTCACCGATTGACAACTCCTACGAGCAGTACTTC. This sequence encodes CASSPIDNSYEQYF.

The chain recombines TRBV2 with TRBJ2-7, with TRBD1 matching over 8 bases. This CDR3 contains 15 residues. Germline trimming cut 6 bases from V and 3 bases from J; bases unmatched to any gene: 10. The germline gives CDR1 SNHLY, CDR2 FYNNEI. CDR3 in DNA: TGTGCCAGCAGCCGTACAGGGGGGTCCTACTACGAGCAGTACTTC. Its protein product is CASSRTGGSYYEQYF.

This clone was counted only a few times. Distinct nucleotide sequences in the sample also encode this CDR3. DNA of the CDR3: TGTGCCAGCAGTGAAGCATGGCAGGGGAACGGCTACACCTTC. Translation: CASSEAWQGNGYTF. The V and J genes are TRBV6-1 and TRBJ1-2, with D possibly matching TRBD1 (6 bases). Germline V gene lookup returns CDR1 MNHNS and CDR2 SASEGT. The V gene lost 0 bases and the J gene lost 8 bases, with 13 bases spanning the gap. CDR3 length: 14 residues.

This clone was detected only a few times. The chain combines TRBV19 with TRBJ1-6; D is possibly TRBD1 (5 bases). V lost 9 bases, J lost 5 bases, and 11 bases lay in between. Germline V lookup: CDR1 LNHDA, CDR2 SQIVND (reference sequence). The CDR3 is 13 amino acids. CDR3 protein: CASRVVDNSPLHF. The CDR3 bases are TGTGCCAGCAGGGTAGTGGATAATTCACCCCTCCACTTT. Based on the CDR3 plus reference TRBV19 and TRBJ1-6, the full variable domain is DGGITQSPKYLFRKEGQNVTLSCEQNLNHDAMYWYRQDPGQGLRLIYYSQIVNDFQKGDIAEGYSVSREKKESFPLTVTSAQKNPTAFYLCASRVVDNSPLHFGNGTRLTVT.

This clone was found a few times. The gene calls are TRBV7-9 and TRBJ2-1, with a weak D call TRBD2 (5 bases). The CDR3 totals 13 residues. Germline V gene lookup returns CDR1 SEHNR and CDR2 FQNEAQ (reference sequence). V gave up 3 bases and J gave up 7 bases, with 10 bases separating them. As DNA, the CDR3 is TGTGCCAGCAGCTTGACGCGGACTAATGAGCAGTTCTTC. This encodes CASSLTRTNEQFF.

This clone was detected only a few times. The CDR3: CAWSTDSTSTDTQYF. The CDR3 region has the DNA TGTGCCTGGAGTACGGACAGTACTAGCACAGATACGCAGTATTTT. This rearrangement joins TRBV30 to TRBJ2-3, with D tentatively TRBD1 (6 bases). Per germline, CDR1 GTSNPN and CDR2 SVGIG (reference sequence). Trimming left V 2 bases short and J 0 bases short, with 12 bases between. CDR3 length equals 15 residues.

This clone was found a few times. V is TRBV14 and J is TRBJ2-3, with a tentative D call TRBD2 (6 bases). V gave up 4 bases and J gave up 5 bases, with 16 bases separating them. Germline CDR1 reads SGHDN; CDR2 reads FVKESK. The CDR3 runs 15 residues. The CDR3 nucleotides read TGTGCCAGCAGCCCAAGTGGTACTAGCCGAGATACGCAGTATTTT. Translated: CASSPSGTSRDTQYF. Supplemented by reference TRBV14 and TRBJ2-3, the full variable domain reads EAGVTQFPSHSVIEKGQTVTLRCDPISGHDNLYWYRRVMGKEIKFLLHFVKESKQDESGMPNNRFLAERTGGTYSTLKVQPAELEDSGVYFCASSPSGTSRDTQYFGPGTRLTVL.

The J gene is TRBJ1-1, the V gene TRBV2, with D unclear. The CDR3 length is 13 residues. CDR1 and CDR2 (germline): SNHLY, FYNNEI. Deletions cut 3 bases from V and 6 bases from J, with 11 bases between. This CDR3 reads CASSDRWDPEAFF. CDR3 DNA sequence: TGTGCCAGCAGTGACAGGTGGGATCCTGAAGCTTTCTTT. Full variable domain (rest looked up from reference TRBV2 and TRBJ1-1): EPEVTQTPSHQVTQMGQEVILRCVPISNHLYFYWYRQILGQKVEFLVSFYNNEISEKSEIFDDQFSVERPDGSNFTLKIRSTKLEDSAMYFCASSDRWDPEAFFGQGTRLTVV.

The genes are TRBV7-2 and TRBJ1-1; a possible D gene is TRBD1 (5 bases). With 1 base removed from V and 3 bases from J, the gap between germline ends came to 6 bases. The CDR3 has 13 amino acids. The germline CDR1 and CDR2 sequences are SGHTA and FQGNSA. The CDR3 region has the DNA TGTGCCAGCAGCTTAGTAGGGGACACTGAAGCTTTCTTT. It specifies CASSLVGDTEAFF.

The genes are TRBV5-1 and TRBJ2-1; possible D gene TRBD2, 5 bases. CDR1 is SGHRS and CDR2 is YFSETQ in the germline V gene. Trimming stripped 3 bases from V and 9 bases from J, with 19 bases between. The CDR3 runs 15 residues. The DNA for the CDR3 is TGCGCCAGCAGCTCGAGTCGGTCCGAGGGTGGTGAGCAGTTCTTC. Protein sequence: CASSSSRSEGGEQFF.

This rearrangement joins TRBV7-9 to TRBJ1-4, with unresolved D. The CDR3 sequence is 15 residues long. Germline-derived CDR1 and CDR2 are SEHNR and FQNEAQ (reference sequence). V shed 5 bases and J shed 0 bases, with 10 bases lying between them. The CDR3 loop is CASSPGRSTNEKLFF. The CDR3 DNA follows: TGTGCCAGCAGCCCCGGACGGTCAACTAATGAAAAACTGTTTTTT.

The sample holds a few counts of this clone. The chain is built from TRBV29-1 and TRBJ2-5; tentative D call: TRBD1 (6 bases). Trimming pared 6 bases from V and 5 bases from J, leaving 22 bases between. The CDR3 runs to 15 residues. Germline CDR1 is SQVTM and CDR2 is ANQGSEA. The DNA for the CDR3 is TGCAGCGTACGAAACAGCATACAGGGCGGCGAGACCCAGTACTTC. It specifies CSVRNSIQGGETQYF.

The CDR3 DNA reads as TGTGCCAGCAGTTACTCGAGGTGGCAGGGGGACCACGAGCAGTACTTC. Its translation is CASSYSRWQGDHEQYF. The V call is TRBV6-5, the J call TRBJ2-7; 7 bases are shared with TRBD1. This CDR3 has 16 residues. With 0 bases clipped from V and 5 bases from J, the junction kept 10 bases outside the gene matches. CDR1 and CDR2 from the germline V gene are MNHEY and SVGAGI.

This clone turned up a few times. This chain links TRBV2 with TRBJ2-3; 7 positions match TRBD2. The V gene end was trimmed by 7 bases and the J gene end by 3 bases; junction bases not matched to a gene: 4. CDR3 length equals 13 residues. In germline, CDR1 is SNHLY, CDR2 FYNNEI. As DNA, the CDR3 is TGTGCCAGCAATGGGGGGGTAACAGATACGCAGTATTTT. Its translation is CASNGGVTDTQYF.